The 9 T cell receptor beta chains below all came from one sample that was sequenced in a study of patients and donors after allogeneic stem cell transplantation. Each CDR3 protein is one row after TCRdb ran MiXCR on the RT-PCR reads. Seen here are about 87,000 distinct CDR3 sequences, 4.5% to 5% observed once, and the top ten hold about 3%. Sequencing was done on a sample of blood, either unsorted or a sorted T cell fraction (not recorded which). The receptor source for this set is a human donor who was either an allogeneic HSCT recipient or a stem cell or donor lymphocyte infusion donor (not recorded which). It is not recorded whose cells these are; they may come from a transplant donor.

At least ten counts were recorded for this clonotype. The chain links TRBV12-3 or TRBV12-4 to TRBJ2-5; D possibly corresponds to TRBD2 (5 bases). This CDR3 has 17 residues. V was clipped by 4 bases and J by 5 bases, with 23 bases between them. Written as DNA, the CDR3 is TGTGCCAGCAGTTCCGGGCTAGCCCCTTTGGGTCTGGAGACCCAGTACTTC. Translating gives CASSSGLAPLGLETQYF.

This clonotype was recorded many times. The chain joins TRBV5-1 to TRBJ1-2, with D uncertain. V dropped 0 bases and J dropped 7 bases, with 13 bases sitting between them. Germline CDR1 is SGHRS and CDR2 is YFSETQ. This CDR3 spans 14 amino acids. This chain's CDR3 is CASSLAATHSGYTF. The CDR3 nucleotides are TGCGCCAGCAGCTTGGCGGCGACCCATTCTGGCTACACCTTC.

In this sample, this clonotype turned up many times. The chain has TRBV27 and TRBJ2-1; TRBD1 matches at 7 bases. V was clipped by 3 bases and J by 3 bases; unmatched bases: 8. Germline loops: CDR1 MNHEY, CDR2 SMNVEV (reference sequence). This CDR3 has 16 amino acids. DNA of the CDR3: TGTGCCAGCAGTTTCATAGATTGGACAGGCTACAATGAGCAGTTCTTC. Protein: CASSFIDWTGYNEQFF.

This chain links TRBV5-1 with TRBJ2-7; TRBD1 aligns across 8 bases. With V trimmed by 4 bases and J by 5 bases, 14 bases remained unmatched. The CDR3 extends over 16 amino acids. CDR1 is SGHRS, CDR2 YFSETQ, per germline. In DNA form, the CDR3 reads TGCGCCAGCAGCCCCCAACCCCGACAGGGGAACAACGAGCAGTACTTC. Residues: CASSPQPRQGNNEQYF.

This clonotype was seen ten or more times. The CDR3 DNA is TGTGCCAGTAGTACCACGACTAGCGGGGGGCCCCGCAATGAGCAGTTCTTC. Amino acids: CASSTTTSGGPRNEQFF. The chain uses TRBV19 and TRBJ2-1, with TRBD2 identical over 13 bases. The CDR3 has 17 residues. The V gene end was trimmed by 4 bases and the J gene end by 6 bases; junction bases not matched to a gene: 9. Germline values: CDR1 LNHDA, CDR2 SQIVND (reference sequence).

This clonotype appeared once. This chain connects TRBV10-3 to TRBJ1-2; TRBD1 matches 7 bases. Trimming at V came to 6 bases and at J to 2 bases, leaving 3 bases not matched to a gene. Germline values: CDR1 ENHRY, CDR2 SYGVKD. This CDR3 spans 13 amino acids. The DNA for the CDR3 is TGTGCCATCAGCACGGGACAGAACTATGGCTACACCTTC. It specifies CAISTGQNYGYTF.

Points on this clonotype: This could be a read error, since a much larger clone is one nucleotide away. The chain has TRBV7-9 and TRBJ2-7, with D tentatively TRBD1 or TRBD2 (5 bases each). CDR1 is SEHNR and CDR2 is FQNEAQ in the germline V gene (reference sequence). This CDR3 has 12 amino acids. CDR3 DNA: TGTGCCAGCAGTCGGGACGGGTACGTGCAGTACTTC. Translating it yields CASSRDGYVQYF.

This clonotype was counted many times. The V call is TRBV3-1, the J call TRBJ1-3; D is uncertain. Deletions cut 3 bases from V and 0 bases from J, with 6 bases between. Per the germline V gene, CDR1 is LGHDT and CDR2 is YNNKEL (reference sequence). This CDR3 spans 14 amino acids. CDR3 in amino acids: CASSHPSSGNTIYF. CDR3 nucleotide sequence: TGTGCCAGCAGCCACCCCAGCTCTGGAAACACCATATATTTT. The full variable domain, its missing parts supplied by reference TRBV3-1 and TRBJ1-3, is DTAVSQTPKYLVTQMGNDKSIKCEQNLGHDTMYWYKQDSKKFLKIMFSYNNKELIINETVPNRFSPKSPDKAHLNLHINSLELGDSAVYFCASSHPSSGNTIYFGEGSWLTVV.

This clonotype was counted many times. The gene calls are TRBV5-1 and TRBJ2-5; 9 bases are a match to TRBD1. V trimming: 0 bases; J trimming: 4 bases; junction bases outside the gene matches: 7. Germline CDR1 reads SGHRS; CDR2 reads YFSETQ. There are 16 residues in the CDR3. The CDR3 region has the DNA TGCGCCAGCAGCTTGGCTGACAGGGGGTTGGTAGAGACCCAGTACTTC. It translates to CASSLADRGLVETQYF.